The 3 T cell receptor beta chains below come from one sample, sequenced in a study of cytomegalovirus exposure and HLA in healthy donors. The PCR employed 60 Vbeta primers together with 13 Jbeta primers. TCRdb's table, derived via immunoSEQ multiplex PCR, lists solely in-frame clones and lacks some. The sample shows more than 75,000 clones, 74% of them seen only once. Sequences were obtained from PBMCs. Source of these receptors: a man aged 35-49 years in good health and CMV-seropositive.

This chain joins TRBV18 and TRBJ2-1, with 8 bases lining up with TRBD2. Germline V lookup: CDR1 KGHSH, CDR2 LQKENI. The V gene end was trimmed by 6 bases and the J gene end by 8 bases; junction bases not matched to a gene: 9. The length of the CDR3 is 14 residues. CDR3 bases: TGTGCCAGCTCCCCGGCGGGAGGAAACGATGAGCAGTTCTTC. It codes for CASSPAGGNDEQFF.

The rearrangement joins TRBV5-1 to TRBJ2-5; 7 nucleotides agree with TRBD1. Per germline, CDR1 SGHRS and CDR2 YFSETQ. V lost 4 bases, J lost 2 bases, and 11 bases stayed unmatched. CDR3 length: 16 amino acids. CDR3 DNA: TGCGCCAGCAGCAAAAGACAGGGAGACGGGCAAGAGACCCAGTACTTC. Translated, it gives CASSKRQGDGQETQYF.

The chain has TRBV28 and TRBJ1-1, with D tentatively TRBD1 (5 bases). V lost 10 bases to trimming and J lost 5 bases, with 11 bases between them. Germline V gene lookup returns CDR1 MDHEN and CDR2 SYDVKM. The CDR3 extends over 11 amino acids. The CDR3 region has the DNA TGTGCCACCCAGACAGAAACTGAAGCTTTCTTT. It codes for CATQTETEAFF.